The 5 T cell receptor beta chains presented below share a single source sample, sequenced in a study of breast tumors, draining lymph nodes, adjacent tissues. TCRdb re-called the multiplex PCR reads with MiXCR, one entry per CDR3 protein. The sample lists 85,000 to 120,000 distinct CDR3 sequences; roughly 29% were seen once. The lymph nodes were axillary draining lymph nodes from breast cancer patients. Material for sequencing was axillary lymph node tissue. Receptor source: a female donor with breast cancer. Some clones in this sample may be carry-over from other donors' samples.

The rearrangement links TRBV7-9 to TRBJ2-3; TRBD1 is a possible D gene (6 bases). This CDR3 comprises 13 residues. The germline gives CDR1 SEHNR, CDR2 FQNEAQ (reference sequence). The V end was cut by 8 bases, the J end by 2 bases, with 11 bases between. The CDR3 DNA sequence: TGTGCCAGCCTTGGACAGTTCACAGATACGCAGTATTTT. This translates into CASLGQFTDTQYF. The full variable domain, rest sourced from reference TRBV7-9 and TRBJ2-3, is DTGVSQNPRHKITKRGQNVTFRCDPISEHNRLYWYRQTLGQGPEFLTYFQNEAQLEKSRLLSDRFSAERPKGSFSTLEIQRTEQGDSAMYLCASLGQFTDTQYFGPGTRLTVL.

The chain joins TRBV6-4 to TRBJ1-2; 10 bases align to TRBD1. The CDR3 totals 17 residues. From germline, CDR1 is MRHNA and CDR2 SNTAGT. V lost 0 bases and J lost 5; bases outside the gene matches: 9. The CDR3 nucleotides read TGTGCCAGCAGTGACTCTAGACAGGGGGCAGATACGTATGGCTACACCTTC. Translation: CASSDSRQGADTYGYTF.

The sample holds many counts of this clonotype. The chain joins TRBV7-6 to TRBJ2-2, with 8 bases matching TRBD2. Germline CDR1 reads SGHVS; CDR2 reads FNYEAQ. V trimming: 5 bases; J trimming: 1 base; junction bases outside the gene matches: 9. This CDR3 comprises 17 residues. CDR3 nucleotides: TGTGCCAGCAGCCCTAGGGCGGGGGGCTGGAACACCGGGGAGCTGTTTTTT. Translated, it gives CASSPRAGGWNTGELFF.

This rearrangement joins TRBV11-3 to TRBJ2-1, with 10 positions matching TRBD2. The trim removed 5 bases at V and 8 bases at J, leaving 6 bases unmatched. The CDR3 is 14 residues long. Germline values: CDR1 SGHNT, CDR2 YENEEA. CDR3 DNA sequence: TGTGCCAGCAGCCTTCTAGCGGGAGATTATGAGCAGTTCTTC. This gives the protein CASSLLAGDYEQFF.

Of note for this clonotype: Being one base from a much bigger clone, this may be a read error. The V and J genes are TRBV5-6 and TRBJ1-4, with D possibly matching TRBD1 (5 bases). Germline CDR1 is SGHDT and CDR2 is YYEEEE. V dropped 4 bases and J dropped 8 bases, with 24 bases sitting between them. CDR3 length: 17 residues. CDR3 in amino acids: CASSPSEAPGPGEKLFF. The DNA for the CDR3 is TGTGCCAGCAGCCCGAGCGAGGCTCCGGGACCGGGCGAAAAACTGTTTTTT.